One sample yielded the 10 T cell receptor beta chains listed below, sequenced in a study of blood T cell repertoires in COVID-19. Clones were sequenced by immunoSEQ multiplex PCR, and TCRdb holds only the in-frame ones, with some missing. The sample contains about 140,000 clones, roughly 88% of which appear only once. The specimen sequenced was peripheral blood. The receptors here all came from a man in his fifties or sixties with active or convalescent COVID-19.

In DNA, the CDR3 is TGTGCCAGCAGCTTCACGAGCTATGGCTACACCTTC. Translation: CASSFTSYGYTF. This chain uses TRBV7-9 with TRBJ1-2; D is unresolved. Trimming took 3 bases from V and 4 from J, leaving 6 bases between them. Germline V gene sequence: CDR1 SEHNR, CDR2 FQNEAQ (reference sequence). The CDR3 is 12 residues long.

This clone has a handful of counts. This chain connects TRBV11-2 to TRBJ1-3, with 11 bases identical to TRBD1. This CDR3 is built from 17 residues. Per the germline V gene, CDR1 is SGHAT and CDR2 is FQNNGV. The trim removed 7 bases at V and 0 bases at J, leaving 8 bases unmatched. CDR3 protein: CASTRRTGGLSGNTIYF. Here the CDR3 DNA reads TGTGCCAGCACCAGGAGGACAGGGGGCCTCTCTGGAAACACCATATATTTT.

The chain has TRBV5-1 and TRBJ1-4, with 7 bases aligning to TRBD1. Trimming at V came to 0 bases and at J to 3 bases, leaving 8 bases not matched to a gene. This CDR3 contains 17 residues. CDR1 is SGHRS, CDR2 YFSETQ, per germline. The CDR3 DNA reads TGCGCCAGCAGCTTGGCCGGGGACAGATATTCTAATGAAAAACTGTTTTTT. Amino acids: CASSLAGDRYSNEKLFF. Full variable domain (remainder filled in from reference TRBV5-1 and TRBJ1-4): KAGVTQTPRYLIKTRGQQVTLSCSPISGHRSVSWYQQTPGQGLQFLFEYFSETQRNKGNFPGRFSGRQFSNSRSEMNVSTLELGDSALYLCASSLAGDRYSNEKLFFGSGTQLSVL.

The chain is built from TRBV28 and TRBJ2-7, with 7 bases fitting TRBD1. The CDR3 runs 15 residues. V gave up 5 bases and J gave up 1 base; unmatched junction bases: 8. Germline loops: CDR1 MDHEN, CDR2 SYDVKM. In nucleotides, the CDR3 is TGTGCCAGCAGTCACAGGGGCCGGCAGTCCTACGAGCAGTACTTC. Translation: CASSHRGRQSYEQYF.

This chain connects TRBV11-3 to TRBJ2-5, with D unresolved. The germline V gene encodes CDR1 SGHNT and CDR2 YENEEA. V lost 2 bases and J lost 2, with 9 bases in between. The CDR3 is made up of 14 amino acids. The CDR3 DNA reads as TGTGCCAGCAGCTTATACAGTACTCAAGAGACCCAGTACTTC. Its translation is CASSLYSTQETQYF.

This clone appeared once. The rearrangement joins TRBV6-1 to TRBJ1-6; TRBD1 aligns across 8 bases. V lost 3 bases and J lost 10; bases outside the gene matches: 5. This CDR3 is built from 14 residues. Germline lookup yields CDR1 MNHNS and CDR2 SASEGT. CDR3 sequence (DNA): TGTGCCAGCAGTGAGGTTGGACAGGGATCACCCCTCCACTTT. Translating gives CASSEVGQGSPLHF.

The chain's CDR3 is CASSVGLAGGLYQETQYF. As DNA, the CDR3 is TGTGCCAGCAGCGTTGGACTAGCGGGGGGACTATACCAAGAGACCCAGTACTTC. The V call is TRBV7-2, the J call TRBJ2-5; 14 positions agree with TRBD2. V shed 5 bases, J shed 0 bases, and the junction held 8 bases outside the gene matches. This CDR3 contains 18 residues. Germline V gene sequence: CDR1 SGHTA, CDR2 FQGNSA.

This rearrangement joins TRBV11-3 to TRBJ2-5; 7 nucleotides line up with TRBD1. Germline lookup yields CDR1 SGHNT and CDR2 YENEEA. CDR3 size: 14 residues. The trim removed 5 bases at V and 6 bases at J, leaving 9 bases unmatched. The DNA for the CDR3 is TGTGCCAGCAGCACCCGACAGGGAAGGAAGACCCAGTACTTC. The encoded protein is CASSTRQGRKTQYF.

The rearrangement joins TRBV7-2 to TRBJ2-7, with a tentative D call TRBD2 (5 bases). The length of the CDR3 is 15 residues. V was clipped by 1 base and J by 2 bases, with 12 bases between them. From germline, CDR1 is SGHTA and CDR2 FQGNSA. The DNA of the CDR3 is TGTGCCAGCAGCTTAGATGCGGGTTCCACCTACGAGCAGTACTTC. The encoded protein is CASSLDAGSTYEQYF.

The J gene is TRBJ1-1, the V gene TRBV18; TRBD1 might be the D (5 bases). Germline V lookup: CDR1 KGHSH, CDR2 LQKENI. With 3 bases removed from V and 5 bases from J, the gap between germline ends came to 19 bases. This CDR3 has 16 residues. The CDR3 nucleotides read TGTGCCAGCTCACCGCAAAAAGTAGGGGAATTGACTGAAGCTTTCTTT. This gives the protein CASSPQKVGELTEAFF.